Below, 11 T cell receptor beta chains from the same sample are listed, as sequenced in a study of human T cells and chemical hapten exposure. Total RNA was isolated from whole blood that had not been fractionated. Each CDR3 protein gets one entry after TCRdb re-called the 5' RACE reads with MiXCR. The sample has more than 140,000 distinct CDR3 sequences, 4.1% seen once. Every receptor here comes from a female donor in good health.

This clonotype was seen ten or more times. The J gene is TRBJ1-2, the V gene TRBV2, with TRBD1 matching over 8 bases. V lost 6 bases, J lost 2 bases, and 8 bases stayed unmatched. The CDR3 is 15 residues long. Germline CDR1 and CDR2: SNHLY and FYNNEI. The CDR3 region is CASRIDRGVNYGYTF. The DNA for the CDR3 is TGTGCCAGCAGGATAGACAGGGGCGTGAACTATGGCTACACCTTC.

The sample holds many counts of this clonotype. The chain links TRBV7-2 to TRBJ1-5, with no clear D. Trimming stripped 1 base from V and 5 bases from J, with 12 bases between. From germline, CDR1 is SGHTA and CDR2 FQGNSA. This CDR3 is built from 15 residues. This CDR3 reads CASSLVGGLDQPQHF. The CDR3 DNA follows: TGTGCCAGCAGCTTAGTGGGAGGTTTGGATCAGCCCCAGCATTTT. Full variable domain (remainder filled in from reference TRBV7-2 and TRBJ1-5): GAGVSQSPSNKVTEKGKDVELRCDPISGHTALYWYRQSLGQGLEFLIYFQGNSAPDKSGLPSDRFSAERTGGSVSTLTIQRTQQEDSAVYLCASSLVGGLDQPQHFGDGTRLSIL.

This clonotype was counted only a few times. J is TRBJ1-6 and V is TRBV7-8; D unclear. CDR1 and CDR2 (germline): SGHVS, FQNEAQ. The CDR3 spans 16 residues. Trimming took off 4 bases at V and 11 bases at J, with 21 bases between the two ends. The chain's CDR3 is CASSSPRGGRNAPLHF. The CDR3 region has the DNA TGTGCCAGCAGCTCCCCCCGTGGAGGACGGAATGCACCCCTCCACTTT. Full variable domain (outside the CDR3, taken from reference TRBV7-8 and TRBJ1-6): GAGVSQSPRYKVAKRGQDVALRCDPISGHVSLFWYQQALGQGPEFLTYFQNEAQLDKSGLPSDRFFAERPEGSVSTLKIQRTQQEDSAVYLCASSSPRGGRNAPLHFGNGTRLTVT.

This clonotype was counted ten times or more. This rearrangement joins TRBV6-5 to TRBJ2-3, with 9 positions matching TRBD2. Germline-derived CDR1 and CDR2 are MNHEY and SVGAGI. Trimming took 1 base from V and 5 from J; bases not matched to a gene: 7. This CDR3 has 16 residues. CDR3 sequence (DNA): TGTGCCAGCAGTTACTTAGGGCGGGGGGGCGTAGATACGCAGTATTTT. It codes for CASSYLGRGGVDTQYF.

There are many counts of this clonotype. This chain links TRBV7-2 with TRBJ1-4; 9 nucleotides line up with TRBD1. This CDR3 comprises 19 residues. V lost 1 base and J lost 4; bases outside the gene matches: 13. Germline V gives CDR1 SGHTA, CDR2 FQGNSA. The CDR3 here is CASSLESPQWTGVNEKLFF. The CDR3 bases are TGTGCCAGCAGCTTAGAGAGCCCACAGTGGACAGGGGTTAATGAAAAACTGTTTTTT.

V is TRBV5-1 and J is TRBJ2-2; D possibly corresponds to TRBD1 (5 bases). Germline-derived CDR1 and CDR2 are SGHRS and YFSETQ. This CDR3 comprises 15 residues. V gave up 2 bases and J gave up 6 bases, with 14 bases separating them. CDR3 coding DNA: TGCGCCAGCAGCTTCGCTAGATCAGGGCCCGGGGAGCTGTTTTTT. Amino acid sequence: CASSFARSGPGELFF.

In its sample, this clonotype was seen many times. The rearrangement links TRBV20-1 to TRBJ2-3, with D possibly being TRBD2 (5 bases). CDR3 length: 12 residues. Germline V CDR1 and CDR2: DFQATT, SNEGSKA (reference sequence). V gave up 6 bases and J gave up 4 bases, with 11 bases separating them. CDR3 bases: TGCAGTGCGGCCCGGGGTTCAGATACGCAGTATTTT. Protein: CSAARGSDTQYF.

This clonotype was seen more than once but under ten times. The V call is TRBV4-3, the J call TRBJ1-6; the match to TRBD1 covers 8 bases. Germline V gene sequence: CDR1 LGHNA, CDR2 YSLEER. The junction had 10 bases not matched to a gene; V was cut back by 0 bases and J by 0 bases. The CDR3 consists of 20 residues. The CDR3: CASSQDPGGQAGSYNSPLHF. In DNA, the CDR3 is TGCGCCAGCAGCCAAGATCCGGGGGGACAGGCGGGCTCCTATAATTCACCCCTCCACTTT.

This clonotype has at least ten counts. The chain has TRBV14 and TRBJ2-7, with 9 bases aligning to TRBD1. Trimming removed 4 bases from V and 1 base from J; junction bases left unmatched: 5. The CDR3 totals 15 residues. Germline V lookup: CDR1 SGHDN, CDR2 FVKESK. The CDR3 spells CASSPWTGESYEQYF. The CDR3 region has the DNA TGTGCCAGCAGCCCTTGGACAGGGGAGTCCTACGAGCAGTACTTC.

This clonotype occurred many times. The rearrangement links TRBV6-5 to TRBJ2-7; 10 bases agree with TRBD1. The CDR3 is 16 residues long. With 8 bases clipped from V and 2 bases from J, the junction kept 12 bases outside the gene matches. Germline V gene data show CDR1 as MNHEY and CDR2 as SVGAGI. The CDR3 coding sequence is TGTGCCAGCTCCGAGTCCCCGGGACAGGGGCCCTACGAGCAGTACTTC. Its translation: CASSESPGQGPYEQYF.

There are many counts of this clonotype. This rearrangement joins TRBV20-1 to TRBJ2-3, with unresolved D. Trimming took 0 bases from V and 0 from J, leaving 22 bases between them. The CDR3 sequence is 19 residues long. The germline CDR1 and CDR2 sequences are DFQATT and SNEGSKA (reference sequence). CDR3 in amino acids: CSARDPGLGRWPSTDTQYF. The CDR3 coding sequence is TGCAGTGCTAGAGATCCTGGTCTCGGACGTTGGCCAAGCACAGATACGCAGTATTTT.